These 14 T cell receptor beta chains share one sample of origin, sequenced in a study of T cell responses to AZD1222 COVID-19 vaccine. Some clones are missing from TCRdb's copy, which holds only in-frame ones; the method was immunoSEQ multiplex PCR. Altogether some 150,000 clones are present, roughly 88% being singletons, with the ten largest covering around 8%. Sequenced material: peripheral blood, taken on day 0 of AZD1222 vaccination. These receptors all stem from an adult in good health.

The genes are TRBV5-1 and TRBJ2-7, with D perhaps given as TRBD1 or TRBD2 (5 bases each). The CDR3 has 14 residues. V lost 4 bases, J lost 0 bases, and 11 bases lay in between. CDR1 and CDR2 (germline): SGHRS, YFSETQ. Here the CDR3 DNA reads TGCGCCAGCAGCGCGATGGGGACCTCCTACGAGCAGTACTTC. It codes for CASSAMGTSYEQYF.

The rearrangement uses TRBV3-1 (or the pseudogene TRBV3-2) and TRBJ2-1, with TRBD2 identical over 9 bases. There are 15 residues in the CDR3. Looked up from germline, CDR1 is LGHDT and CDR2 is YNNKEL (reference sequence). Losses at the gene ends were 5 bases for V and 7 bases for J; bases not matched to a gene: 9. The CDR3 sequence is CASSWSGRSKNEQFF. The CDR3, as DNA: TGTGCCAGCAGCTGGAGCGGGAGGTCCAAGAATGAGCAGTTCTTC.

The chain employs TRBV6-5 and TRBJ2-5; 9 bases are shared with TRBD2. The CDR3 is made up of 16 amino acids. After removal of 0 bases from V and 8 bases from J, the junction contained 10 bases not matched to a gene. Germline-derived CDR1 and CDR2 are MNHEY and SVGAGI. The CDR3 spells CASSYSIGTSFGTQYF. The CDR3 DNA is TGTGCCAGCAGTTACTCGATTGGGACTAGCTTCGGAACCCAGTACTTC.

This clone has more than one count but fewer than ten. The same CDR3 is also encoded by other DNA sequences in this sample. The chain is built from TRBV30 and TRBJ1-2; TRBD1 aligns across 7 bases. Germline assignment: CDR1 GTSNPN and CDR2 SVGIG (reference sequence). The CDR3 length is 13 residues. V shed 2 bases and J 4 bases; nucleotides not matched to a gene: 4. CDR3 nucleotides: TGTGCCTGGAGTCGGGACAGACCCTATGGCTACACCTTC. It yields the protein CAWSRDRPYGYTF.

The rearrangement uses TRBV19 and TRBJ1-5; 10 nucleotides line up with TRBD1. CDR3 length: 17 residues. Germline values: CDR1 LNHDA, CDR2 SQIVND (reference sequence). V gave up 1 base and J gave up 1 base; unmatched junction bases: 4. CDR3 in amino acids: CASSIGTGQGSNQPQHF. Written as DNA, the CDR3 is TGTGCCAGTAGTATAGGGACGGGACAGGGGAGCAATCAGCCCCAGCATTTT. The variable domain in full, completed from reference TRBV19 and TRBJ1-5, reads DGGITQSPKYLFRKEGQNVTLSCEQNLNHDAMYWYRQDPGQGLRLIYYSQIVNDFQKGDIAEGYSVSREKKESFPLTVTSAQKNPTAFYLCASSIGTGQGSNQPQHFGDGTRLSIL.

The chain recombines TRBV10-1 with TRBJ2-5, with D unresolved. Germline V gene lookup returns CDR1 WNHNN and CDR2 SYGVQD (reference sequence). With 5 bases removed from V and 0 bases from J, the gap between germline ends came to 4 bases. CDR3 length equals 12 residues. The CDR3 DNA follows: TGCGCCAGCAGTCCCGACCAAGAGACCCAGTACTTC. Protein sequence: CASSPDQETQYF.

CDR3 coding DNA: TGTGCCAGCACCCCCGGCGCCGGGGGGTTGAACACTGAAGCTTTCTTT. Protein: CASTPGAGGLNTEAFF. This sequence joins TRBV9 and TRBJ1-1; a weak D match, TRBD1 (5 bases). The germline V gene has CDR1 SGDLS and CDR2 YYNGEE. CDR3 length: 16 residues. Trimming removed 6 bases at V and 0 bases at J, with 18 bases between.

This clone has just one count. The genes are TRBV9 and TRBJ1-3, with D uncertain. The V end was cut by 0 bases, the J end by 0 bases, with 7 bases between. Per germline, CDR1 SGDLS and CDR2 YYNGEE. This CDR3 has 15 amino acids. CDR3 in amino acids: CASSVAPLSGNTIYF. CDR3 sequence (DNA): TGTGCCAGCAGCGTAGCTCCCCTCTCTGGAAACACCATATATTTT.

The V call is TRBV19, the J call TRBJ1-1; TRBD1 aligns across 8 bases. With V trimmed by 9 bases and J by 4 bases, 7 bases remained unmatched. The CDR3 loop spans 13 amino acids. Per germline, CDR1 LNHDA and CDR2 SQIVND (reference sequence). The CDR3 reads CASKPGGSTEAFF. The DNA for the CDR3 is TGTGCCAGCAAACCAGGGGGCTCCACTGAAGCTTTCTTT. The whole variable domain, remainder taken from reference TRBV19 and TRBJ1-1, is DGGITQSPKYLFRKEGQNVTLSCEQNLNHDAMYWYRQDPGQGLRLIYYSQIVNDFQKGDIAEGYSVSREKKESFPLTVTSAQKNPTAFYLCASKPGGSTEAFFGQGTRLTVV.

Only a few counts were recorded for this clone. The V call is TRBV28, the J call TRBJ2-1; TRBD2 matches at 10 bases. The CDR3 contains 15 residues. J lost 4 bases, V lost 6 bases, and 6 bases had no gene match. Germline loops: CDR1 MDHEN, CDR2 SYDVKM. The CDR3 loop reads CASSASGGPYNEQFF. CDR3 DNA sequence: TGTGCCAGCAGCGCTAGCGGGGGACCTTACAATGAGCAGTTCTTC.

The chain uses TRBV19 and TRBJ2-2, with D possibly matching TRBD2 (7 bases). Trimming removed 4 bases from V and 2 bases from J, with 20 bases in between. The CDR3 runs to 18 residues. CDR1 is LNHDA, CDR2 SQIVND, per germline (reference sequence). CDR3 DNA: TGTGCCAGTAGTACCGAGAGGGGGGACTACCTAAACACCGGGGAGCTGTTTTTT. Its translation: CASSTERGDYLNTGELFF.

The V call is TRBV5-1, the J call TRBJ1-1; TRBD1 matches at 8 bases. J lost 11 bases, V lost 0 bases, and 12 bases had no gene match. The germline gives CDR1 SGHRS, CDR2 YFSETQ. The CDR3 loop spans 15 amino acids. CDR3 bases: TGCGCCAGCAGCTTGGCCGGCAGGGACAGGTCCCCGGCTTTCTTT. Translated: CASSLAGRDRSPAFF.

The chain has TRBV18 and TRBJ1-2, with D possibly matching TRBD1 (6 bases). CDR1 is KGHSH, CDR2 LQKENI, per germline. V was trimmed by 2 bases and J by 8 bases, leaving 15 bases between them. The CDR3 spans 14 residues. CDR3 nucleotide sequence: TGTGCCAGCTCACCAAACAGGGATATGACCGGCTACACCTTC. Translated, it gives CASSPNRDMTGYTF. Based on the CDR3 plus reference TRBV18 and TRBJ1-2, the full variable domain is NAGVMQNPRHLVRRRGQEARLRCSPMKGHSHVYWYRQLPEEGLKFMVYLQKENIIDESGMPKERFSAEFPKEGPSILRIQQVVRGDSAAYFCASSPNRDMTGYTFGSGTRLTVV.

This rearrangement joins TRBV10-3 to TRBJ2-2; 8 positions agree with TRBD2. The trim removed 7 bases at V and 2 bases at J, leaving 6 bases unmatched. Germline V gives CDR1 ENHRY, CDR2 SYGVKD. The CDR3 consists of 15 residues. This CDR3 reads CAITQAGANTGELFF. The CDR3 DNA follows: TGTGCCATCACCCAAGCGGGGGCCAACACCGGGGAGCTGTTTTTT.